This T cell receptor (beta chain) was identified during a study of T cells in localized non-small cell lung cancer. The study, taken as a whole, reports: Adjacent uninvolved lung tissue had the highest T cell clonality, exceeding tumor. Longer overall survival was seen with higher T cell density measured in blood.

V shed 1 base and J 10 bases; nucleotides not matched to a gene: 4. This CDR3 has 13 residues. Germline V gene lookup returns CDR1 SGHTA and CDR2 FQGNSA. Repertoires were generated with immunoSEQ multiplex PCR, while TCRdb's copy carries only in-frame clones and drops some. The data show about 79,000 clones, roughly 91% seen once. This clone turned up a few times. Antigen specificity is unknown. The sequence was collected from a woman aged 35 to 75 with stage I squamous cell lung carcinoma. The sequencing here drew on peripheral blood, taken before any cancer treatment. The V gene is TRBV7-2, the J gene TRBJ2-1; 7 positions agree with TRBD2. The CDR3 loop is CASSLGRGTEQFF. CDR3 coding DNA: TGTGCCAGCAGCTTAGGGCGGGGGACCGAGCAGTTCTTC.